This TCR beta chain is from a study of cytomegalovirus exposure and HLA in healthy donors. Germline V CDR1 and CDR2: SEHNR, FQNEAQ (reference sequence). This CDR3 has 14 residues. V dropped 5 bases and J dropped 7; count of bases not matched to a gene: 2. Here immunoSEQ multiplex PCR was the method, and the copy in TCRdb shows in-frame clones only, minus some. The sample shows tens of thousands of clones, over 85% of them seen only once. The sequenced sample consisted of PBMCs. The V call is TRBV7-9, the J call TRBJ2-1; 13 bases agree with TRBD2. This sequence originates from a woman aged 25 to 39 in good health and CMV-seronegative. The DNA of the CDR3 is TGTGCCAGCAGCACTAGCGGGAGGGGGAATGAGCAGTTCTTC. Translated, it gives CASSTSGRGNEQFF.